What follows is one TCR beta chain and its context. Its target is not known. The sample comes from a study of shared clonotypes between healthy human individuals. Study information: Per donor, CD8 memory used one plate, CD8 naive used two, CD4 memory used three and CD4 naive used three.

It was across several immunoSEQ plates that each subset's genomic DNA was evenly split. Profiled with immunoSEQ multiplex PCR; TCRdb holds only in-frame clones, not every one. The sample has about 1 million clones, roughly 80% seen once. Trimming removed 2 bases from V and 3 bases from J, with 14 bases in between. The CDR3 covers 15 residues. Germline-derived CDR1 and CDR2 are SGHTA and FQGTGA. Study-wide results and caveats: Larger estimated richness was generally seen in naive subsets than in memory subsets. The authors sampled blood alone, and tissue repertoires likely differ.

V usage is TRBV7-3 and J usage is TRBJ2-7; weak D call: TRBD2 (7 bases). The sequence derives from a man aged 18 to 35 in good health. Sequencing was carried out using memory CD4+ T cells sorted from blood. Subset: CD45RA-negative fraction. The DNA of the CDR3 is TGTGCCAGCAGCTTATCCGGGGGGCCCCTCTACGAGCAGTACTTC. This codes for CASSLSGGPLYEQYF.